The 5 T cell receptor beta chains below were found in one sample sequenced in a study of Ad26.COV2.S vaccination and SARS-CoV-2 variants. Repertoires were generated with immunoSEQ multiplex PCR, while TCRdb's copy carries only in-frame clones and drops some. The sample lists about 680,000 clones; around 89% were seen once. Stated treatment: about 20 received Ad26.COV2.S at low or high dose, single or two shots; 5 received placebo; per-sample allocation not given. The study sampled participants on day 63 after the first vaccine or placebo injection. Source: peripheral blood, taken in a trial of Ad26.COV2.S vaccine versus placebo. Receptors were obtained from a person between 18 and 65 years old who received the Ad26.COV2.S COVID-19 vaccine or a placebo.

The chain is built from TRBV6-5 and TRBJ1-2; D is perhaps TRBD1 (6 bases). V gave up 5 bases and J gave up 4 bases, with 17 bases separating them. CDR3 length equals 15 residues. Germline V gene data show CDR1 as MNHEY and CDR2 as SVGAGI. The CDR3 protein is CASSPQAGTSYGYTF. The CDR3 coding sequence is TGTGCCAGCAGTCCCCAAGCCGGGACATCCTATGGCTACACCTTC.

V usage is TRBV10-3 and J usage is TRBJ2-5; TRBD2 matches at 11 bases. Germline V gene data show CDR1 as ENHRY and CDR2 as SYGVKD. The V and J ends lost 11 bases and 5 bases, in that order; junction bases with no gene match: 19. The CDR3 has 17 amino acids. This chain's CDR3 is CAASPRVSGGAGETQYF. CDR3 DNA: TGTGCCGCCTCCCCTAGGGTTAGCGGGGGGGCAGGGGAGACCCAGTACTTC.

V usage is TRBV12-5 and J usage is TRBJ2-2, with D possibly matching TRBD2 (5 bases). The germline CDR1 and CDR2 sequences are LGHNT and FRNRAP. Trimming pared 0 bases from V and 13 bases from J, leaving 15 bases between. The CDR3 covers 14 residues. The CDR3 loop is CASGLVGHRGRLFF. The CDR3 DNA reads as TGTGCTAGTGGTTTGGTCGGCCACCGGGGAAGGCTGTTTTTT.

The J gene is TRBJ1-1, the V gene TRBV3-1 (or the pseudogene TRBV3-2); D unresolved. This CDR3 region has 11 residues. From germline, CDR1 is LGHDT and CDR2 YNNKEL (reference sequence). V was pared by 9 bases and J by 10 bases, with 15 bases between. The CDR3 is CARIRPEGAFF. The CDR3 DNA follows: TGTGCCAGAATTCGGCCCGAAGGAGCTTTCTTT.

This clone came up once. As DNA, the CDR3 is TGTGCCAGCAGCTCTACACTGAGGGGCTACGAGCAGTACTTC. Its protein is CASSSTLRGYEQYF. The V and J genes are TRBV9 and TRBJ2-7; TRBD1 or TRBD2 may be the D gene (5 bases each). This CDR3 region has 14 residues. V was clipped by 4 bases and J by 3 bases, with 14 bases between them. Germline V gene data show CDR1 as SGDLS and CDR2 as YYNGEE.